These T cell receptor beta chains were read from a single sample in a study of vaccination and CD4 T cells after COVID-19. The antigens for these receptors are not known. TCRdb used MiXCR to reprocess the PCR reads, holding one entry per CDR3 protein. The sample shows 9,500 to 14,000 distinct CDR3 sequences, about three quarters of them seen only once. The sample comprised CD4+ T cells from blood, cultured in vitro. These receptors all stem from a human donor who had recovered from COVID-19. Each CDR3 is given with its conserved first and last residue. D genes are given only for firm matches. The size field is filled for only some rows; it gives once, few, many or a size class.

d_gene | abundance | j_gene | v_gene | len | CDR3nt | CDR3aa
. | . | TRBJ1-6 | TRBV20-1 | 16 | TGCAGTGCTAGACCTCCGGTGTTCGGCAGCAATTCACCCCTCCACTTT | CSARPPVFGSNSPLHF
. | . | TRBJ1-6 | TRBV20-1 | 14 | TGCAGTGCTAGAGATCCCCCTTCAAGGTCACCCCTCCACTTT | CSARDPPSRSPLHF
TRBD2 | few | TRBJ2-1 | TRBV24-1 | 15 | TGTGCCACCAGTGATCCGGGACTAGCGGGGTCTGAGCAGTTCTTC | CATSDPGLAGSEQFF
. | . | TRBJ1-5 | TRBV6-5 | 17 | TGTGCCAGCAGTTACTCCTGGGGCAAGGTAAGGGGTCAGCCCCAGCATTTT | CASSYSWGKVRGQPQHF
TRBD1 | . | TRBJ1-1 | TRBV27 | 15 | TGTGCCAGCGCCCGCTGGACAGGGGGAAACACTGAAGCTTTCTTT | CASARWTGGNTEAFF
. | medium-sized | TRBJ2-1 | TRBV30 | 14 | TGTGCCTGGATAGACGGGAGTTCCTACAATGAGCAGTTCTTC | CAWIDGSSYNEQFF
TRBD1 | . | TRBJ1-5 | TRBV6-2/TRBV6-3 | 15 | TGTGCCAGCAGCCCGAGGACAGGGGATCGTCAGCCCCAGCATTTT | CASSPRTGDRQPQHF
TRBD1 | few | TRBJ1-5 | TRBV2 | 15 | TGTGCCAGCAGTCTTGTCGACAGGGGAGATCAGCCCCAGCATTTT | CASSLVDRGDQPQHF
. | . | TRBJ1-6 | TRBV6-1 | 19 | TGTGCCAGCAGTCGGGCCAGGGGCGACCTCAGCTCCTATAATTCACCCCTCCACTTT | CASSRARGDLSSYNSPLHF
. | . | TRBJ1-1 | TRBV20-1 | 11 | TGCAGTGCTAGAGGAGAGAGGACGGCTTTCTTT | CSARGERTAFF
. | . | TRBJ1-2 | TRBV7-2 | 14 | TGTGCCAGCAGCTTTTGGGGGAGGGACTATGGCTACACCTTC | CASSFWGRDYGYTF
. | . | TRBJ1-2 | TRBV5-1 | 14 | TGCGCCAGCAGCTCGGCCACAGTTAACTATGGCTACACCTTC | CASSSATVNYGYTF
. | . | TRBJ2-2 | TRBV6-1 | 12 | TGTGCCAGCAACCAGAACACCGGGGAGCTGTTTTTT | CASNQNTGELFF
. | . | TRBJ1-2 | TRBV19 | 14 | TGTGCCAGTAGTAATGCTGGGACTGACTATGGCTACACCTTC | CASSNAGTDYGYTF
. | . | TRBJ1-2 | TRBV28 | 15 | TGTGCCAGCAGTTTACCCGCGGGACTTTCCTATGGCTACACCTTC | CASSLPAGLSYGYTF
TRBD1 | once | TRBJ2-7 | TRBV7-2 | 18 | TGTGCCAGCAGCTCCGATCTGTACAGGGGGCGGTCGGAGGGGGGAGGGCACTTC | CASSSDLYRGRSEGGGHF
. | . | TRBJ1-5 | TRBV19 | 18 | TGTGCCAGTAGTATAAGGTGGAGGGGGACCGGTAGCAATCAGCCCCAGCATTTT | CASSIRWRGTGSNQPQHF